The present TCR beta chain was sequenced within a study of post-analysis software for immune sequencing data. Overall study context: Included among the disease courses, which were recorded for the cohort, were relapsing-remitting, secondary progressive and progressive-relapsing multiple sclerosis. General observations from the study: Controls had significantly higher normalized Chao1 diversity than multiple sclerosis patients.

The library was made from cDNA and included unique molecular identifiers. Input populations of 1 to 10 million T cells gave rise to around 480,000 cDNA molecules. TCRdb processed the PCR reads anew with MiXCR; each CDR3 protein has one entry. The sample lists almost 700,000 distinct CDR3 sequences, 59% occurring once. A word on this clonotype: Its matching antigen is unknown.

The specimen was blood. This clonotype was obtained from a girl aged 2-10 years with multiple sclerosis.

The CDR3, as DNA: TGTGCCAGCTCACCAGGGGTCAGCAGGAACACTGAAGCTTTCTTT. Residues: CASSPGVSRNTEAFF. This sequence joins TRBV18 and TRBJ1-1; D remains unclear. With 2 bases removed from V and 1 base from J, the gap between germline ends came to 11 bases. This CDR3 contains 15 residues. Germline V gene sequence: CDR1 KGHSH, CDR2 LQKENI.